This T cell receptor beta chain came from a study of shared clonotypes between healthy human individuals. About the research overall: Used for every donor were three CD4 naive, three CD4 memory, two CD8 naive and one CD8 memory plate.

V was cut by 8 bases and J by 11 bases, with 21 bases left in between. Germline assignment: CDR1 WSHSY and CDR2 SAAADI. This CDR3 spans 13 amino acids. Details on this clone: Antigen unknown.

Whole-study findings and limits: In contrast to clonotypes shared by all four donors, non-shared clonotypes had lower generation probabilities. Sampling covered nothing but blood. Tissue TCR repertoires likely differ from those found in blood. Sequencing of the sorted subsets was shown by rarefaction to be incomplete despite large depth.

Repertoires were generated with immunoSEQ multiplex PCR, while TCRdb's copy carries only in-frame clones and drops some. The sample comprises fewer than 2.5 million clones, more than 85% of which are singletons, and 0.36% rests with the top ten. Sequenced sample: naive CD4+ T cells from PBMCs. Documented subset: CD45RA+ positively selected. This TCR was recovered from a man between 18 and 35 years old in good health. Some clones in this sample may be carry-over from other donors' samples. The rearrangement uses TRBV10-2 and TRBJ1-1; D ambiguous. CDR3 sequence: CASGRVMGRTAFF. The CDR3, as DNA: TGCGCCAGCGGTCGTGTCATGGGCCGAACGGCTTTCTTT.